This TCR beta chain was profiled in a study of early T cells in non-severe SARS-CoV-2 infection. V gave up 0 bases and J gave up 11 bases, with 8 bases separating them. From germline, CDR1 is ENHRY and CDR2 SYGVKD. CDR3 length: 12 residues. TCRdb called the 5' RACE reads again in MiXCR, with one record for every CDR3 protein. The sample shows 50,000 to 60,000 distinct CDR3 sequences, around 13% of them seen only once. The rearrangement uses TRBV10-3 and TRBJ2-1; perhaps D is TRBD1 or TRBD2 (5 bases each). The sequence was obtained from an adult who was a healthcare worker with PCR-confirmed SARS-CoV-2 infection or an uninfected control (not recorded which). Sequenced input: whole blood. This CDR3 reads CAISESGEKQFF. CDR3 DNA sequence: TGTGCCATCAGTGAGTCGGGGGAAAAGCAGTTCTTC.